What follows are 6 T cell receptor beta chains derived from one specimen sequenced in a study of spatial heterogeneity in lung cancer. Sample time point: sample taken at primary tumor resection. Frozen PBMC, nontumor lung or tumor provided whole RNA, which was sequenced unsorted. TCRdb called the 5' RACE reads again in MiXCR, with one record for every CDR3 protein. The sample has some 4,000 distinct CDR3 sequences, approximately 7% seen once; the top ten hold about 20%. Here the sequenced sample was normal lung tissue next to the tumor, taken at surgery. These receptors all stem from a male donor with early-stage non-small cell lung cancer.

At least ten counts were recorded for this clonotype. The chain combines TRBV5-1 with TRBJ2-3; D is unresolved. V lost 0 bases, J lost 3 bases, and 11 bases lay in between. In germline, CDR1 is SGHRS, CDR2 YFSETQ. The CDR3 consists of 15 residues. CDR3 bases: TGCGCCAGCAGCTTGGCGGGCATAGGTACAGATACGCAGTATTTT. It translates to CASSLAGIGTDTQYF.

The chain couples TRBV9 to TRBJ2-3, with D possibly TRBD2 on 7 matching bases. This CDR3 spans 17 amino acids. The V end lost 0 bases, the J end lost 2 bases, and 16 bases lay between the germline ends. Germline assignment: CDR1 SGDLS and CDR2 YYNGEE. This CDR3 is CASSVEGGVQTTDTQYF. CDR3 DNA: TGTGCCAGCAGCGTAGAAGGGGGGGTACAGACCACAGATACGCAGTATTTT.

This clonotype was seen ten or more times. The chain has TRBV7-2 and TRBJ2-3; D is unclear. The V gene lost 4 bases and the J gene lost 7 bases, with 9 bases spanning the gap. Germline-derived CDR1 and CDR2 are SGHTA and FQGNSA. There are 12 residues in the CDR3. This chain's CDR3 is CASSSMGYTQYF. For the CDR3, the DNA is TGTGCCAGCAGCTCGATGGGATATACGCAGTATTTT. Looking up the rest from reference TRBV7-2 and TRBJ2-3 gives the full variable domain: GAGVSQSPSNKVTEKGKDVELRCDPISGHTALYWYRQSLGQGLEFLIYFQGNSAPDKSGLPSDRFSAERTGGSVSTLTIQRTQQEDSAVYLCASSSMGYTQYFGPGTRLTVL.

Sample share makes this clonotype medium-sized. The CDR3 DNA reads as TGTGCCAGCAGCTTCGACAGACAAGAGACCCAGTACTTC. Translated, it gives CASSFDRQETQYF. V is TRBV7-2 and J is TRBJ2-5; maybe TRBD1 (5 bases). The germline gives CDR1 SGHTA, CDR2 FQGNSA. CDR3 length: 13 residues. V dropped 3 bases and J dropped 2 bases, with 7 bases sitting between them. Full variable domain (outside the CDR3, taken from reference TRBV7-2 and TRBJ2-5): GAGVSQSPSNKVTEKGKDVELRCDPISGHTALYWYRQSLGQGLEFLIYFQGNSAPDKSGLPSDRFSAERTGGSVSTLTIQRTQQEDSAVYLCASSFDRQETQYFGPGTRLLVL.

The CDR3 region is CASSFRASYNYGYTF. The CDR3 DNA is TGTGCCAGCAGTTTCCGGGCCAGCTACAACTATGGCTACACCTTC. The gene calls are TRBV6-2 or TRBV6-3 and TRBJ1-2; D unresolved. CDR1 and CDR2 from the germline V gene are MNHEY and SVGEGT. Trimming removed 4 bases from V and 2 bases from J, with 14 bases in between. CDR3 size: 15 residues.

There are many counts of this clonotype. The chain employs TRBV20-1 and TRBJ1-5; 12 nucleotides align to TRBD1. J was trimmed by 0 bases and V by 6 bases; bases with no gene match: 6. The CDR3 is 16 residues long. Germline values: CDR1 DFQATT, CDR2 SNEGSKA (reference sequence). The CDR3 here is CSARDRGRVSNQPQHF. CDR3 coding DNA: TGCAGTGCCCGGGACAGGGGGCGCGTTAGCAATCAGCCCCAGCATTTT.